One TCR beta chain is described in this entry. Its antigen is not identified. This specimen comes from a study of neurological immune-mediated disorders. Deletions cut 0 bases from V and 8 bases from J, with 11 bases between. The CDR3 contains 14 residues. Germline loops: CDR1 LNHNV, CDR2 YYDKDF (reference sequence). From the 5' RACE reads, TCRdb called clonotypes with MiXCR, one entry per CDR3 protein. The top ten hold around 2.7% of the sample, which has tens of thousands of distinct CDR3 sequences, 3% to 4.5% seen once. Study-level results: There were no CDR3 amino acid sequences shared by expanded clones across subjects, a result suggesting private repertoires in all groups.

This receptor was identified in a woman aged 45-59 years with multiple sclerosis. Sequences were obtained from PBMCs. This rearrangement joins TRBV15 to TRBJ2-1; D unresolved. The CDR3 coding sequence is TGTGCCACCAGCAGAGATGGCCCCCGGGATGAGCAGTTCTTC. Translated, it gives CATSRDGPRDEQFF.